This T cell receptor beta chain was found in a study of CD8 T cells in ankylosing spondylitis. Using quantitative 5'-RACE with molecular barcodes, the authors made TCR beta libraries. Each CDR3 protein gets one entry after TCRdb re-called the 5' RACE reads with MiXCR. The table has 24,000 or so distinct CDR3 sequences, 10% to 15% seen once. About this clonotype: The antigen is undetermined.

Study results and limitations: A TCR beta motif of several highly homologous variants appeared characteristic of ankylosing spondylitis blood.

V was cut by 7 bases and J by 3 bases, with 15 bases left in between. CDR1 and CDR2 from the germline V gene are SQVTM and ANQGSEA. The CDR3 sequence is 14 residues long. The chain couples TRBV29-1 to TRBJ2-2; the D gene is possibly TRBD1 (7 bases). The source is a male donor with ankylosing spondylitis or in good health (not recorded which). Sequenced material: blood. CDR3 DNA sequence: TGCAGCGCCCAGACAGGGACTGACACCGGGGAGCTGTTTTTT. Translation gives CSAQTGTDTGELFF.